The 20 T cell receptor beta chains in this list originate from one sample, sequenced in a study of blood T cell repertoires in COVID-19. TCRdb's table, derived via immunoSEQ multiplex PCR, lists solely in-frame clones and lacks some. The table has 240,000 or so clones, approximately 90% seen once. Sequences were obtained from peripheral blood. All receptors derive from a man in his sixties who had recovered from COVID-19.

The chain couples TRBV28 to TRBJ2-3; 9 bases agree with TRBD1. The V gene's germline CDR1 is MDHEN and CDR2 SYDVKM. The CDR3 is made up of 15 amino acids. With V trimmed by 7 bases and J by 3 bases, 8 bases remained unmatched. CDR3 DNA sequence: TGTGCCAGCAACCCGGACAGGGGTACGACAGATACGCAGTATTTT. Translated, it gives CASNPDRGTTDTQYF. Drawing the rest from reference TRBV28 and TRBJ2-3, the complete variable domain is DVKVTQSSRYLVKRTGEKVFLECVQDMDHENMFWYRQDPGLGLRLIYFSYDVKMKEKGDIPEGYSVSREKKERFSLILESASTNQTSMYLCASNPDRGTTDTQYFGPGTRLTVL.

This clone showed up just once. This chain joins TRBV10-3 and TRBJ2-1, with 7 bases matching TRBD2. After removal of 8 bases from V and 9 bases from J, the junction contained 16 bases not matched to a gene. The CDR3 runs to 15 residues. Germline V gene lookup returns CDR1 ENHRY and CDR2 SYGVKD. The CDR3 here is CAIWGEQRSSGEQFF. Written as DNA, the CDR3 is TGTGCCATCTGGGGAGAGCAGAGATCTAGCGGTGAGCAGTTCTTC.

V usage is TRBV6-6 and J usage is TRBJ2-7; 13 bases agree with TRBD2. Germline trimming cut 6 bases from V and 3 bases from J; bases unmatched to any gene: 8. This CDR3 spans 16 amino acids. Germline V CDR1 and CDR2: MNHNY, SVGAGI (reference sequence). In nucleotides, the CDR3 is TGTGCCAGCAGCCGGACTAGCGGGGGTCGGGTCTACGAGCAGTACTTC. Residues: CASSRTSGGRVYEQYF.

The rearrangement uses TRBV9 and TRBJ2-2, with D uncertain. Trimming cost V 0 bases and J 6 bases, with 3 bases left between them. The CDR3 is made up of 12 amino acids. Looked up from germline, CDR1 is SGDLS and CDR2 is YYNGEE. The CDR3 DNA reads TGTGCCAGCAGCGTAGCCTCCGGGGAGCTGTTTTTT. As protein: CASSVASGELFF. The complete variable domain, with remaining parts taken from reference TRBV9 and TRBJ2-2, reads DSGVTQTPKHLITATGQRVTLRCSPRSGDLSVYWYQQSLDQGLQFLIQYYNGEERAKGNILERFSAQQFPDLHSELNLSSLELGDSALYFCASSVASGELFFGEGSRLTVL.

The chain couples TRBV6-5 to TRBJ1-1; D is unresolved. Germline V gene data show CDR1 as MNHEY and CDR2 as SVGAGI. The CDR3 runs to 15 residues. Trimming stripped 0 bases from V and 9 bases from J, with 17 bases between. The CDR3 loop is CASSYSGVAYDQAFF. The CDR3 DNA is TGTGCCAGCAGTTACTCCGGGGTGGCTTATGACCAAGCTTTCTTT.

V gene TRBV5-1 combines with J gene TRBJ2-7; TRBD2 agrees at 11 bases. The germline V gene has CDR1 SGHRS and CDR2 YFSETQ. The CDR3 has 17 residues. After removal of 4 bases from V and 6 bases from J, the junction contained 15 bases not matched to a gene. In DNA form, the CDR3 reads TGCGCCAGCAGCGCCACACTTAGCGGGGGGGCGTACGTCGAGCAGTACTTC. It encodes CASSATLSGGAYVEQYF.

This clone has only a few counts. This chain joins TRBV6-5 and TRBJ1-6; the D is unclear. The V end lost 6 bases, the J end lost 8 bases, and 17 bases lay between the germline ends. Germline-derived CDR1 and CDR2 are MNHEY and SVGAGI. This CDR3 region has 15 residues. This CDR3 reads CASRYLVGADSPLHF. The CDR3 region has the DNA TGTGCCAGCAGGTACCTAGTCGGTGCTGATTCACCCCTCCACTTT.

The rearrangement joins TRBV5-4 to TRBJ2-7, with D possibly being TRBD1 (6 bases). The ends were cut back, 2 bases at V and 1 base at J, with 7 bases in the middle. CDR3 size: 13 residues. Per the germline V gene, CDR1 is SGHNT and CDR2 is YYREEE (reference sequence). CDR3 in amino acids: CASSFGQSYEQYV. Written as DNA, the CDR3 is TGTGCCAGCAGCTTCGGACAGTCCTACGAGCAGTACGTC.

The sample holds one count of this clone. This specimen includes other DNA sequences encoding the same CDR3. This sequence joins TRBV6-5 and TRBJ1-5; D gene unclear. V dropped 6 bases and J dropped 0 bases, with 6 bases sitting between them. This CDR3 is 13 amino acids long. CDR1 and CDR2 from the germline V gene are MNHEY and SVGAGI. CDR3 nucleotide sequence: TGTGCCAGCAGGAGGGATAGCAATCAGCCCCAGCATTTT. Protein sequence: CASRRDSNQPQHF.

The chain is built from TRBV6-5 and TRBJ2-2, with no clear D. The CDR3 sequence is 12 residues long. Germline V CDR1 and CDR2: MNHEY, SVGAGI. The V end lost 5 bases, the J end lost 3 bases, and 4 bases lay between the germline ends. CDR3 nucleotides: TGTGCCAGCAGTCGGGACACCGGGGAGCTGTTTTTT. Its translation: CASSRDTGELFF.

The V call is TRBV14, the J call TRBJ2-3; 10 nucleotides agree with TRBD1. Per the germline V gene, CDR1 is SGHDN and CDR2 is FVKESK. The CDR3 consists of 15 residues. The V and J ends lost 1 base and 4 bases, in that order; junction bases with no gene match: 2. CDR3 region: CASSQGTGGPDTQYF. The CDR3 DNA follows: TGTGCCAGCAGCCAAGGGACAGGGGGGCCAGATACGCAGTATTTT.

The chain couples TRBV11-2 to TRBJ1-1, with 7 bases aligning to TRBD1. J gave up 3 bases and V 3 bases, and 7 bases lay outside the gene matches. There are 15 residues in the CDR3. CDR1 SGHAT and CDR2 FQNNGV come from the germline V gene. The CDR3 coding sequence is TGTGCCAGCAGCTTGTCTATCAGGGGGGACACTGAAGCTTTCTTT. This gives the protein CASSLSIRGDTEAFF.

The rearrangement joins TRBV6-7 to TRBJ1-3; D remains ambiguous. TRBV6-7 falls under the ORF class, with uncertain function. The CDR3 consists of 15 residues. The V and J ends lost 2 bases and 0 bases respectively, with 8 bases between them. As DNA, the CDR3 is TGTGCCAGCAGTTACCCCCCCCGCTCTGGAAACACCATATATTTT. The encoded protein is CASSYPPRSGNTIYF.

V gene TRBV19 combines with J gene TRBJ1-3, with TRBD1 matching over 7 bases. This CDR3 is 14 amino acids long. Germline CDR1 LNHDA, CDR2 SQIVND (reference sequence). V trimming: 6 bases; J trimming: 5 bases; junction bases outside the gene matches: 7. In nucleotides, the CDR3 is TGTGCCAGTAGCACGACAGGGATGCGAAACACCATATATTTT. Translated, it gives CASSTTGMRNTIYF.

This rearrangement joins TRBV6-5 to TRBJ2-1, with 7 bases matching TRBD2. V was pared by 5 bases and J by 8 bases, with 9 bases of the junction left unmatched. CDR3 length: 14 residues. Germline CDR1 is MNHEY and CDR2 is SVGAGI. The CDR3 DNA reads as TGTGCCAGCAGTACGACCAGGGAGGGCGATGAGCAGTTCTTC. Its protein is CASSTTREGDEQFF.

The chain couples TRBV28 to TRBJ2-7, with D perhaps matching TRBD2 (5 bases). The CDR3 has 14 residues. Germline CDR1 MDHEN, CDR2 SYDVKM. Trimming pared 6 bases from V and 2 bases from J, leaving 14 bases between. CDR3 in amino acids: CASRALGVAYEQYV. For the CDR3, the DNA is TGTGCCAGCAGGGCCCTGGGAGTGGCCTACGAGCAGTACGTC.

For the CDR3, the DNA is TGCGCCAGCAGCTTGGTGGGACTAACCTATGGCTACACCTTC. Its protein is CASSLVGLTYGYTF. The chain links TRBV5-1 to TRBJ1-2, with D possibly matching TRBD1 (5 bases). Germline V gene sequence: CDR1 SGHRS, CDR2 YFSETQ. CDR3 length: 14 residues. Trimming shortened V by 0 bases and J by 4 bases, and 10 bases separated the two germline ends.

This chain links TRBV19 with TRBJ2-1; 13 positions agree with TRBD2. The germline CDR1 and CDR2 sequences are LNHDA and SQIVND (reference sequence). The V gene end was trimmed by 3 bases and the J gene end by 8 bases; junction bases not matched to a gene: 10. There are 17 residues in the CDR3. In nucleotides, the CDR3 is TGTGCCAGTAGTATTACTAGCGGGGGGGCCGGGTTATATGAGCAGTTCTTC. The encoded protein is CASSITSGGAGLYEQFF.

V usage is TRBV1 and J usage is TRBJ2-1; the table calls TRBD1, which could not be checked here. TRBV1 represents a pseudogene. The CDR3 contains 16 residues. CDR3: CTSSQVLGTGCDEQFF. CDR3 bases: TGCACCAGCAGCCAAGTTCTCGGGACAGGGTGCGATGAGCAGTTCTTC.

V usage is TRBV7-2 and J usage is TRBJ2-1; 11 nucleotides line up with TRBD2. This CDR3 is built from 16 residues. From germline, CDR1 is SGHTA and CDR2 FQGNSA. V was clipped by 5 bases and J by 8 bases; unmatched bases: 11. The CDR3 protein is CASSLSGGAGIDEQFF. The CDR3 DNA follows: TGTGCCAGCAGCCTTAGCGGGGGGGCCGGTATCGATGAGCAGTTCTTC. Supplemented by reference TRBV7-2 and TRBJ2-1, the full variable domain reads GAGVSQSPSNKVTEKGKDVELRCDPISGHTALYWYRQSLGQGLEFLIYFQGNSAPDKSGLPSDRFSAERTGGSVSTLTIQRTQQEDSAVYLCASSLSGGAGIDEQFFGPGTRLTVL.